This TCR beta chain is from a study of beta chain features in type 1 diabetes. The study's findings and limits: Across patients, naive, central memory and Treg TCRB repertoires exhibited apparently greater similarity than was observed across healthy donors. Possibly, sequencing cDNA over-represented cells that had high TCR expression levels.

The sequenced template was cDNA made from the entire isolated RNA. Only in-frame clones appear in the TCRdb table, and some are missing; sequencing was by immunoSEQ multiplex PCR. The profile shows about 930,000 clones, roughly 16% of them singletons. Every donor provided one heparinised blood draw, which averaged about 110 mL. Without exception, sorted populations had purity beyond 98%. CDR1 and CDR2 from the germline V gene are SGHTS and YDEGEE. The CDR3 consists of 15 residues. J was trimmed by 2 bases and V by 4 bases; bases with no gene match: 5. Concerning this clone itself: What it recognizes is unknown.

The source of this sequence is a woman between 18 and 29 years old in good health. V usage is TRBV5-8 and J usage is TRBJ2-3, with 9 nucleotides matching TRBD1. Sequencing used naive CD4+ T cells from blood. The CDR3 DNA reads as TGTGCCAGCAGCCCAACAGGGGGCTACACAGATACGCAGTATTTT. Protein: CASSPTGGYTDTQYF. The full variable domain, completed using reference TRBV5-8 and TRBJ2-3, is EAGVTQSPTHLIKTRGQQATLRCSPISGHTSVYWYQQALGLGLQFLLWYDEGEERNRGNFPPRFSGRQFPNYSSELNVNALELEDSALYLCASSPTGGYTDTQYFGPGTRLTVL.